One and the same sample provided the 15 T cell receptor beta chains below, sequenced in a study of T cells in Graves' hyperthyroidism and ophthalmopathy. Amplification of TCR beta CDR3 regions was performed using RNA transcripts as template. The HTBI set primed first-round TCR CDR3 RT-PCR. TCRdb analysed the multiplex PCR reads with MiXCR anew, one entry per CDR3 protein. The sample lists 350,000 or so distinct CDR3 sequences; 15% to 20% were seen once. The sequencing input was blood. These receptors all come from a woman aged 40-49 years with Graves' ophthalmopathy.

In its sample, this clonotype was seen many times. The chain recombines TRBV6-5 with TRBJ2-2; TRBD2 matches at 8 bases. Germline trimming cut 2 bases from V and 6 bases from J; bases unmatched to any gene: 5. In germline, CDR1 is MNHEY, CDR2 SVGAGI. This CDR3 has 15 amino acids. The CDR3 loop is CASSYTGGRPGELFF. CDR3 DNA: TGTGCCAGCAGTTACACTGGCGGGAGGCCCGGGGAGCTGTTTTTT.

This clonotype appeared many times. V is TRBV11-2 and J is TRBJ2-7; no reliable D call. The V end lost 2 bases, the J end lost 4 bases, and 15 bases lay between the germline ends. The CDR3 covers 15 residues. Per germline, CDR1 SGHAT and CDR2 FQNNGV. The CDR3 is CASSLSPKPLYEQYF. The CDR3 DNA follows: TGTGCCAGCAGCTTATCCCCAAAGCCCCTATACGAGCAGTACTTC.

This clonotype was seen ten or more times. The V gene is TRBV6-1, the J gene TRBJ2-2; the D gene is possibly TRBD1 (5 bases). Germline CDR1 MNHNS, CDR2 SASEGT. CDR3 length equals 14 residues. Trimming cost V 3 bases and J 6 bases, with 11 bases left between them. The CDR3 protein is CASSENLGAGELFF. CDR3 sequence (DNA): TGTGCCAGCAGTGAGAACCTAGGGGCCGGGGAGCTGTTTTTT.

This clonotype was seen at least ten times. This chain uses TRBV2 with TRBJ2-7, with a tentative D call TRBD1 (5 bases). The V and J ends lost 3 bases and 4 bases respectively, with 13 bases between them. CDR3 size: 14 residues. Germline V gives CDR1 SNHLY, CDR2 FYNNEI. The CDR3 DNA reads TGTGCCAGCAGTGACTCAGACAGCCTTTACGAGCAGTACTTC. Amino acids: CASSDSDSLYEQYF.

This clonotype was picked up many times. The chain recombines TRBV2 with TRBJ2-5, with TRBD2 matching over 13 bases. Germline CDR1 is SNHLY and CDR2 is FYNNEI. The V and J ends lost 5 bases and 4 bases, in that order; junction bases with no gene match: 7. The CDR3 contains 16 residues. CDR3 region: CASSKTSGRFAETQYF. The CDR3 nucleotides read TGTGCCAGCAGTAAGACTAGCGGGAGGTTTGCAGAGACCCAGTACTTC.

Ten or more counts support this clonotype. The V call is TRBV20-1, the J call TRBJ1-1; TRBD1 might be the D (6 bases). Per the germline V gene, CDR1 is DFQATT and CDR2 is SNEGSKA (reference sequence). The CDR3 contains 14 residues. V lost 7 bases to trimming and J lost 4 bases, with 19 bases between them. The CDR3 nucleotides are TGCAGTGGCAGGAAACAGGGCGGAAGCACTGAAGCTTTCTTT. It codes for CSGRKQGGSTEAFF.

This clonotype was recorded a few times. Sequence at one end of the junction differs from germline and may be a read error. V gene TRBV13 combines with J gene TRBJ2-7; D gene unclear. The V gene's germline CDR1 is PRHDT and CDR2 FYEKMQ (reference sequence). The CDR3 extends over 12 amino acids. DNA of the CDR3: TGTGCCAGCAGCTTGGCCTCCTACGAGCGGTACTTC. It yields the protein CASSLASYERYF.

This clonotype was observed a few times. The chain carries TRBV30 and TRBJ1-1; no definite D call. V dropped 3 bases and J dropped 3 bases, with 11 bases sitting between them. Germline loops: CDR1 GTSNPN, CDR2 SVGIG (reference sequence). The CDR3 contains 13 residues. The CDR3 DNA follows: TGTGCCTGGAGGCAAAATAGATACACTGAAGCTTTCTTT. Translating it yields CAWRQNRYTEAFF.

The chain recombines TRBV6-5 with TRBJ2-7; possible D gene TRBD2, 5 bases. V was shortened by 3 bases and J by 2 bases, with 14 bases between the two germline ends. Per the germline V gene, CDR1 is MNHEY and CDR2 is SVGAGI. The CDR3 is 15 residues long. The CDR3 nucleotides are TGTGCCAGCAGTTATCGGGGAGTTACAGCCTACGAGCAGTACTTC. It encodes CASSYRGVTAYEQYF.

The V gene is TRBV28, the J gene TRBJ1-5; 9 nucleotides line up with TRBD1. Per germline, CDR1 MDHEN and CDR2 SYDVKM. The CDR3 spans 14 residues. The V gene end was trimmed by 7 bases and the J gene end by 5 bases; junction bases not matched to a gene: 6. The DNA for the CDR3 is TGTGCCAGCATTGCGGGACAGGGTTATCAGCCCCAGCATTTT. It is translated as CASIAGQGYQPQHF.

The table lists this clonotype with many counts. The chain uses TRBV7-2 and TRBJ1-5, with D unclear. Germline lookup yields CDR1 SGHTA and CDR2 FQGNSA. Trimming pared 1 base from V and 5 bases from J, leaving 6 bases between. The CDR3 has 13 residues. This chain's CDR3 is CASSLVVDQPQHF. The CDR3 region has the DNA TGTGCCAGCAGCTTAGTAGTGGATCAGCCCCAGCATTTT.

This clonotype came up many times. This chain links TRBV2 with TRBJ2-7; 11 nucleotides agree with TRBD1. After removal of 1 base from V and 4 bases from J, the junction contained 12 bases not matched to a gene. Germline assignment: CDR1 SNHLY and CDR2 FYNNEI. The CDR3 length is 18 residues. In DNA form, the CDR3 reads TGTGCCAGCAGTGAAGGTTTGGGATCGGGACAGGGGGATTACGAGCAGTACTTC. Its protein product is CASSEGLGSGQGDYEQYF.

This chain connects TRBV6-2 or TRBV6-3 to TRBJ2-7; TRBD2 matches 10 bases. The V segment lost 0 bases and the J segment 7 bases; nucleotides outside the gene matches: 6. Germline V CDR1 and CDR2: MNHEY, SVGEGT. The CDR3 loop spans 15 amino acids. The CDR3 here is CASSYSGLAAVEQYF. CDR3 in DNA: TGTGCCAGCAGTTACTCAGGACTAGCGGCAGTTGAGCAGTACTTC.

This sequence joins TRBV4-1 and TRBJ1-2, with D perhaps matching TRBD1 (6 bases). V was shortened by 1 base and J by 6 bases, with 15 bases between the two germline ends. CDR3 size: 15 residues. Germline assignment: CDR1 MGHRA and CDR2 YSYEKL. The CDR3 DNA sequence: TGCGCCAGCAGCCAAGTCCCGGGGGGCGACAATGGCTACACCTTC. Translation gives CASSQVPGGDNGYTF.

This clonotype was counted ten times or more. The chain is built from TRBV12-3 or TRBV12-4 and TRBJ2-7, with TRBD1 as a possible D gene (5 bases). The CDR3 is 11 residues long. V dropped 6 bases and J dropped 13 bases, with 16 bases sitting between them. The CDR3 DNA reads as TGTGCCAGCAGCATGGGCAGGGTTATCTACTTC. Translated, it gives CASSMGRVIYF.